The next 22 T cell receptor beta chains were all read from a single sample in a study of T cell repertoires in ileal Crohn's disease (dated by TCRdb to between 2018 and 2020). Libraries came from the immunoSEQ multiplex PCR assay. Entries here come from immuneACCESS through TCRdb and include only in-frame sequences with V and J called. Some clones fail to appear in such tables; in the studies checked, an unresolved V gene covers under half of the shortfall, and the cause of the remainder is unknown. The sample includes thousands of clones, with under 90% observed a single time. The ten largest clones take up roughly 27% of the sample. Sequenced sample: ileal tissue. The receptors originated from an adult with Crohn's disease.

The chain joins TRBV27 to TRBJ1-1; the D gene is possibly TRBD1 (5 bases). Germline loops: CDR1 MNHEY, CDR2 SMNVEV (reference sequence). V shed 7 bases and J shed 0 bases, with 12 bases lying between them. This CDR3 has 14 residues. The CDR3 here is CASKPPGMNTEAFF. CDR3 DNA sequence: TGTGCCAGCAAACCCCCAGGGATGAACACTGAAGCTTTCTTT.

The chain couples TRBV19 to TRBJ2-1; 10 nucleotides match TRBD2. Germline values: CDR1 LNHDA, CDR2 SQIVND (reference sequence). V lost 4 bases and J lost 2; bases outside the gene matches: 8. There are 17 residues in the CDR3. CDR3 in DNA: TGTGCCAGTAGTAGTCCTAGCGGGGGTCTTACCTACAATGAGCAGTTCTTC. The encoded protein is CASSSPSGGLTYNEQFF.

Comment on this clone: The identical CDR3 is also encoded by other nucleotide sequences in the sample. This rearrangement joins TRBV11-2 to TRBJ1-1, with a tentative D call TRBD1 (6 bases). The CDR3 runs to 14 residues. The germline V gene encodes CDR1 SGHAT and CDR2 FQNNGV. Trimming took 1 base from V and 4 from J, leaving 10 bases between them. This CDR3 reads CASSLVGGGTEAFF. CDR3 nucleotide sequence: TGTGCCAGCAGCTTAGTAGGGGGGGGCACTGAAGCTTTCTTT.

This chain joins TRBV5-6 and TRBJ1-5; 8 bases line up with TRBD1. Trimming at V came to 2 bases and at J to 4 bases, leaving 5 bases not matched to a gene. The V gene's germline CDR1 is SGHDT and CDR2 YYEEEE. This CDR3 has 15 residues. The CDR3 sequence is CASSFGQGTNQPQHF. Written as DNA, the CDR3 is TGTGCCAGCAGCTTCGGACAGGGAACAAATCAGCCCCAGCATTTT. Full variable domain (remainder filled in from reference TRBV5-6 and TRBJ1-5): DAGVTQSPTHLIKTRGQQVTLRCSPKSGHDTVSWYQQALGQGPQFIFQYYEEEERQRGNFPDRFSGHQFPNYSSELNVNALLLGDSALYLCASSFGQGTNQPQHFGDGTRLSIL.

This clone was seen a few times. This chain links TRBV6-5 with TRBJ1-1; tentatively, D is TRBD1 (6 bases). This CDR3 is built from 12 residues. V was trimmed by 2 bases and J by 7 bases, leaving 8 bases between them. Germline CDR1 and CDR2: MNHEY and SVGAGI. As DNA, the CDR3 is TGTGCCAGCAGTTACGGGACAAGTGAAGCTTTCTTT. The encoded protein is CASSYGTSEAFF.

V gene TRBV5-1 combines with J gene TRBJ1-1; TRBD1 is a possible D gene (6 bases). Per the germline V gene, CDR1 is SGHRS and CDR2 is YFSETQ. The length of the CDR3 is 14 residues. V gave up 5 bases and J gave up 8 bases, with 19 bases separating them. CDR3 DNA: TGCGCCAGCAGTTCGTACGACGGGGGGCCCGAAGCTTTCTTT. It translates to CASSSYDGGPEAFF.

J is TRBJ1-1 and V is TRBV6-6; a weak D match, TRBD1 (5 bases). This CDR3 region has 15 residues. Trimming stripped 0 bases from V and 4 bases from J, with 12 bases between. CDR1 MNHNY and CDR2 SVGAGI come from the germline V gene (reference sequence). In DNA form, the CDR3 reads TGTGCCAGCAGTTACTCAACCTCAGGGTCCACTGAAGCTTTCTTT. Residues: CASSYSTSGSTEAFF.

The rearrangement uses TRBV19 and TRBJ1-1; D not certain. Trimming removed 1 base from V and 4 bases from J, with 13 bases in between. CDR1 is LNHDA, CDR2 SQIVND, per germline (reference sequence). The CDR3 is 15 amino acids. The CDR3, as DNA: TGTGCCAGTAGTATAGTCTCCGGAGCCCCCACTGAAGCTTTCTTT. Protein sequence: CASSIVSGAPTEAFF.

The CDR3, as DNA: TGTGCCAGCAGCCGAGGAGGGAACGACTATAATTCACCCCTCCACTTT. This translates into CASSRGGNDYNSPLHF. The chain couples TRBV7-2 to TRBJ1-6; no reliable D call. This CDR3 has 16 amino acids. Germline V CDR1 and CDR2: SGHTA, FQGNSA. Deletions cut 5 bases from V and 3 bases from J, with 14 bases between.

This clone appeared once. The chain has TRBV2 and TRBJ2-2; a possible D gene is TRBD1 (7 bases). V dropped 8 bases and J dropped 6 bases, with 22 bases sitting between them. Germline V gives CDR1 SNHLY, CDR2 FYNNEI. This CDR3 has 16 amino acids. CDR3 nucleotides: TGTGCCAGCTGGGGTGGCCAGGGGGGCTTAGCCGGGGAGCTGTTTTTT. It yields the protein CASWGGQGGLAGELFF.

The J gene is TRBJ1-4, the V gene TRBV28; D not resolved. The germline CDR1 and CDR2 sequences are MDHEN and SYDVKM. The CDR3 covers 15 residues. V lost 7 bases to trimming and J lost 0 bases, with 12 bases between them. CDR3 bases: TGTGCCAGCACCCCAACCCCAGCAACTAATGAAAAACTGTTTTTT. Protein: CASTPTPATNEKLFF. Full variable domain (outside the CDR3, taken from reference TRBV28 and TRBJ1-4): DVKVTQSSRYLVKRTGEKVFLECVQDMDHENMFWYRQDPGLGLRLIYFSYDVKMKEKGDIPEGYSVSREKKERFSLILESASTNQTSMYLCASTPTPATNEKLFFGSGTQLSVL.

The chain couples TRBV15 to TRBJ1-2; 11 bases are shared with TRBD1. The CDR3 extends over 17 amino acids. CDR1 and CDR2 from the germline V gene are LNHNV and YYDKDF (reference sequence). J was trimmed by 2 bases and V by 5 bases; bases with no gene match: 10. CDR3 sequence reads: CATSSPPRDRGNYGYTF. The CDR3 region has the DNA TGTGCCACCAGCTCCCCCCCCCGGGACAGGGGGAACTATGGCTACACCTTC.

This chain joins TRBV5-1 and TRBJ2-7, with 11 bases lining up with TRBD1. The germline V gene encodes CDR1 SGHRS and CDR2 YFSETQ. There are 16 residues in the CDR3. The V and J ends lost 4 bases and 3 bases, in that order; junction bases with no gene match: 9. The CDR3 is CASSPNSGTGGYEQYF. Here the CDR3 DNA reads TGCGCCAGCAGCCCTAATTCCGGGACAGGGGGCTACGAGCAGTACTTC.

V usage is TRBV30 and J usage is TRBJ2-7; the match to TRBD2 covers 13 bases. The ends lost 2 bases at V and 4 bases at J; junction bases unmatched: 2. The CDR3 sequence is 14 residues long. CDR1 GTSNPN and CDR2 SVGIG come from the germline V gene (reference sequence). In DNA form, the CDR3 reads TGTGCCTGGAGTTCGGGACTAGCGGGGTACGAGCAGTACTTC. Translating gives CAWSSGLAGYEQYF. The whole variable domain, filled in from reference TRBV30 and TRBJ2-7, reads SQTIHQWPATLVQPVGSPLSLECTVEGTSNPNLYWYRQAAGRGLQLLFYSVGIGQISSEVPQNLSASRPQDRQFILSSKKLLLSDSGFYLCAWSSGLAGYEQYFGPGTRLTVT.

The genes are TRBV10-3 and TRBJ2-1; D gene unclear. CDR1 ENHRY and CDR2 SYGVKD come from the germline V gene. The V gene lost 3 bases and the J gene lost 8 bases, with 14 bases spanning the gap. The CDR3 length is 14 residues. CDR3 DNA: TGTGCCATCAGTGACAAAAGCCCCCGGGATGAGCAGTTCTTC. This sequence encodes CAISDKSPRDEQFF.

The chain uses TRBV27 and TRBJ2-7; 8 bases map to TRBD2. The length of the CDR3 is 14 residues. Germline CDR1 is MNHEY and CDR2 is SMNVEV (reference sequence). The V segment lost 4 bases and the J segment 4 bases; nucleotides outside the gene matches: 6. The CDR3 spells CASSSGLGRYEQYF. The CDR3 DNA sequence: TGTGCCAGCAGTTCGGGACTAGGCCGGTACGAGCAGTACTTC.

This chain links TRBV5-5 with TRBJ2-2; 11 nucleotides line up with TRBD2. CDR3 length: 16 residues. With V trimmed by 4 bases and J by 1 base, 3 bases remained unmatched. CDR1 and CDR2 (germline): SGHKS, YYEKEE (reference sequence). The CDR3: CASSKLAGVNTGELFF. The CDR3 region has the DNA TGTGCCAGCAGCAAACTAGCGGGGGTGAACACCGGGGAGCTGTTTTTT.

The V gene is TRBV6-6, the J gene TRBJ1-2; TRBD1 might be the D (6 bases). The V and J ends lost 6 bases and 8 bases respectively, with 19 bases between them. The CDR3 is 14 residues long. Germline CDR1 MNHNY, CDR2 SVGAGI (reference sequence). The CDR3 loop is CASRHSGGQGGYTF. The CDR3 DNA reads TGTGCCAGCAGGCACTCGGGGGGGCAAGGGGGCTACACCTTC.

The chain carries TRBV5-6 and TRBJ2-7; maybe TRBD1 (5 bases). CDR1 is SGHDT and CDR2 is YYEEEE in the germline V gene. Trimming took 0 bases from V and 3 from J, leaving 19 bases between them. CDR3 size: 17 residues. This chain's CDR3 is CASSLEVGRVKSYEQYF. The DNA for the CDR3 is TGTGCCAGCAGCTTGGAAGTCGGCAGGGTGAAGAGCTACGAGCAGTACTTC. The variable domain in full, completed from reference TRBV5-6 and TRBJ2-7, reads DAGVTQSPTHLIKTRGQQVTLRCSPKSGHDTVSWYQQALGQGPQFIFQYYEEEERQRGNFPDRFSGHQFPNYSSELNVNALLLGDSALYLCASSLEVGRVKSYEQYFGPGTRLTVT.

This clone was picked up a small number of times. The J gene is TRBJ2-3, the V gene TRBV7-9; no clear D. Per the germline V gene, CDR1 is SEHNR and CDR2 is FQNEAQ (reference sequence). The CDR3 is 12 amino acids. Trimming removed 6 bases from V and 4 bases from J, with 8 bases in between. This CDR3 is CASSYQADTQYF. The CDR3, as DNA: TGTGCCAGCAGTTACCAGGCAGATACGCAGTATTTT. Looking up the rest from reference TRBV7-9 and TRBJ2-3 gives the full variable domain: DTGVSQNPRHKITKRGQNVTFRCDPISEHNRLYWYRQTLGQGPEFLTYFQNEAQLEKSRLLSDRFSAERPKGSFSTLEIQRTEQGDSAMYLCASSYQADTQYFGPGTRLTVL.

This clone was detected only a few times. This chain joins TRBV19 and TRBJ1-2; 8 positions agree with TRBD1. This CDR3 comprises 16 residues. Germline values: CDR1 LNHDA, CDR2 SQIVND (reference sequence). With V trimmed by 4 bases and J by 4 bases, 11 bases remained unmatched. The CDR3 DNA is TGTGCCAGTAGTACCCGAGCACTGGGACAGGCCTATGGCTACACCTTC. It encodes CASSTRALGQAYGYTF.

This chain connects TRBV6-6 to TRBJ2-1, with a tentative D call TRBD2 (6 bases). The CDR3 is made up of 14 amino acids. CDR1 is MNHNY, CDR2 SVGAGI, per germline (reference sequence). The V gene lost 2 bases and the J gene lost 4 bases, with 9 bases spanning the gap. CDR3 DNA: TGTGCCAGCAGTTACCGGACTACTTACAATGAGCAGTTCTTC. Its translation is CASSYRTTYNEQFF.